This TCR beta chain is from a study of T cell responses to AZD1222 COVID-19 vaccine. CDR3 length: 15 amino acids. V was trimmed by 3 bases and J by 0 bases, leaving 9 bases between them. The germline CDR1 and CDR2 sequences are SGHRS and YFSETQ. Study conclusions and caveats: White British donors predominated, females outnumbered males, and clonal diversity was possibly underestimated.

Details on this clone: Its specificity is not known.

Some clones are missing from TCRdb's copy, which holds only in-frame ones; the method was immunoSEQ multiplex PCR. In the table there are 95,000 to 100,000 clones, just over 90% of which are singletons. This receptor was obtained from an adult in good health. The chain carries TRBV5-1 and TRBJ2-2; D remains unclear. This material consisted of peripheral blood, taken on day 0 of AZD1222 vaccination. CDR3 nucleotide sequence: TGCGCCAGCAGCTCCTCGGACCCGAACACCGGGGAGCTGTTTTTT. Its protein product is CASSSSDPNTGELFF.